A single sample is the source of the 5 T cell receptor beta chains below, sequenced in a study of blood T cell repertoires in COVID-19. Some clones are missing from TCRdb's copy, which holds only in-frame ones; the method was immunoSEQ multiplex PCR. The sample records about 94,000 clones, around 67% being singletons. The sample consisted of peripheral blood. The receptors originated from a man between 65 and 79 years old with COVID-19, enrolled during active disease.

The chain carries TRBV9 and TRBJ2-2; D unclear. The CDR3 length is 14 residues. Germline V gene sequence: CDR1 SGDLS, CDR2 YYNGEE. Trimming left V 6 bases short and J 0 bases short, with 9 bases between. The CDR3 spells CASTSTPNTGELFF. The DNA of the CDR3 is TGTGCCAGCACAAGCACTCCGAACACCGGGGAGCTGTTTTTT. The full variable domain, completed using reference TRBV9 and TRBJ2-2, is DSGVTQTPKHLITATGQRVTLRCSPRSGDLSVYWYQQSLDQGLQFLIQYYNGEERAKGNILERFSAQQFPDLHSELNLSSLELGDSALYFCASTSTPNTGELFFGEGSRLTVL.

The genes are TRBV5-6 and TRBJ2-7, with D maybe TRBD1 (6 bases). Trimming cost V 1 base and J 4 bases, with 12 bases left between them. CDR3 size: 14 residues. Germline V gene data show CDR1 as SGHDT and CDR2 as YYEEEE. The CDR3: CASSLIRGGYEQYF. The CDR3 region has the DNA TGTGCCAGCAGCTTGATCAGGGGCGGGTACGAGCAGTACTTC.

The V and J genes are TRBV19 and TRBJ2-5; D possibly corresponds to TRBD1 (6 bases). The germline V gene encodes CDR1 LNHDA and CDR2 SQIVND (reference sequence). This CDR3 has 12 amino acids. Trimming removed 5 bases at V and 4 bases at J, with 8 bases between. The DNA of the CDR3 is TGTGCCAGTAGTCAGGGGAGAGAGACCCAGTACTTC. This encodes CASSQGRETQYF.

The gene calls are TRBV7-2 and TRBJ1-1, with TRBD1 matching over 7 bases. Germline CDR1 reads SGHTA; CDR2 reads FQGNSA. This CDR3 contains 13 residues. V was pared by 2 bases and J by 5 bases, with 2 bases of the junction left unmatched. DNA for the CDR3: TGTGCCAGCAGCTTAAGGGGGCGTACTGAAGCTTTCTTT. Residues: CASSLRGRTEAFF. The variable domain in full, with the rest retrieved from reference TRBV7-2 and TRBJ1-1, is GAGVSQSPSNKVTEKGKDVELRCDPISGHTALYWYRQSLGQGLEFLIYFQGNSAPDKSGLPSDRFSAERTGGSVSTLTIQRTQQEDSAVYLCASSLRGRTEAFFGQGTRLTVV.

As regards this clone: A junction boundary mismatches the germline segment, possibly from a read error. The chain carries TRBV7-7 and TRBJ2-7; D is perhaps TRBD2 (5 bases). Germline assignment: CDR1 SSHAT and CDR2 FNYEAQ (reference sequence). The CDR3 has 13 amino acids. The CDR3 sequence: CASSLGGSNEQYF. CDR3 DNA: TGTGCTAGCAGCTTAGGTGGGAGCAACGAGCAGTACTTC.